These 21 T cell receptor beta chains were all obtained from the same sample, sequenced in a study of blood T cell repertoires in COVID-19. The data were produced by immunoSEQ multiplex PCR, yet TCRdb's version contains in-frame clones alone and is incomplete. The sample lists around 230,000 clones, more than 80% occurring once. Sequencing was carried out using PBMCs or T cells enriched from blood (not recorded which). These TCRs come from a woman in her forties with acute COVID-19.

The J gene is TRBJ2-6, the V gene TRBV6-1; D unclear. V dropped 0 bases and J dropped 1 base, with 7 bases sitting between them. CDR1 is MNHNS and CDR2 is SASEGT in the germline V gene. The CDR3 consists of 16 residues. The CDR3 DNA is TGTGCCAGCAGTGAAGCGCACGGTTCTGGGGCCAACGTCCTGACTTTC. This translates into CASSEAHGSGANVLTF.

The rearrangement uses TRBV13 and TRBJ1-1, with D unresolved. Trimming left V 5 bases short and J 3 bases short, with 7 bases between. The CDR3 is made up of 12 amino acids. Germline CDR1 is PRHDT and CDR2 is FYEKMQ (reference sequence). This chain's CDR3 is CASSPRDTEAFF. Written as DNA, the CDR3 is TGTGCCAGCAGCCCCCGGGACACTGAAGCTTTCTTT. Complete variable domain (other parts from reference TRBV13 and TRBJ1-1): AAGVIQSPRHLIKEKRETATLKCYPIPRHDTVYWYQQGPGQDPQFLISFYEKMQSDKGSIPDRFSAQQFSDYHSELNMSSLELGDSALYFCASSPRDTEAFFGQGTRLTVV.

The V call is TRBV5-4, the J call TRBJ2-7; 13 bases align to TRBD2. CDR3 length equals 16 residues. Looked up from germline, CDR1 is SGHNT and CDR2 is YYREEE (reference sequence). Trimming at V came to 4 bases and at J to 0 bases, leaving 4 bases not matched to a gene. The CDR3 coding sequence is TGTGCCAGCAGCCGACTAGCGGGGGGTAGCTCCTACGAGCAGTACTTC. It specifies CASSRLAGGSSYEQYF.

CDR3 nucleotides: TGCGCCAGCAGCCATACTAGCGGGGAGTCCTACAATGAGCAGTTCTTC. It codes for CASSHTSGESYNEQFF. The V call is TRBV4-1, the J call TRBJ2-1; 10 bases fit TRBD2. The junction had 3 bases not matched to a gene; V was cut back by 3 bases and J by 1 base. This CDR3 contains 16 residues. Germline V gene sequence: CDR1 MGHRA, CDR2 YSYEKL.

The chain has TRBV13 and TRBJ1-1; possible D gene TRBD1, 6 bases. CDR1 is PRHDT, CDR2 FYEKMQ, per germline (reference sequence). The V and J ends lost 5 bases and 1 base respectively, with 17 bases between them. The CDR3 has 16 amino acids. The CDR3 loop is CASSPRGGDKNTEAFF. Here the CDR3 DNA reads TGTGCCAGCAGCCCCCGAGGGGGGGACAAGAACACTGAAGCTTTCTTT.

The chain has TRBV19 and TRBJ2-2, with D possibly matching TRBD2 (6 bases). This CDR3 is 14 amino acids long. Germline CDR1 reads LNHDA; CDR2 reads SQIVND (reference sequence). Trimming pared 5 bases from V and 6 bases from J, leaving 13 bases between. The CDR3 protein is CASSWVGGPGELFF. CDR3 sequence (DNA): TGTGCCAGTAGTTGGGTCGGAGGGCCCGGGGAGCTGTTTTTT.

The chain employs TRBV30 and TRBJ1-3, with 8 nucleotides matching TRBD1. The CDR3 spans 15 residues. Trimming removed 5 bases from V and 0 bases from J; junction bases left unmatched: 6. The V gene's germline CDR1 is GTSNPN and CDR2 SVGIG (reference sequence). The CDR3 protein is CAWGGQAYSGNTIYF. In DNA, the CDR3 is TGTGCCTGGGGGGGACAGGCTTACTCTGGAAACACCATATATTTT.

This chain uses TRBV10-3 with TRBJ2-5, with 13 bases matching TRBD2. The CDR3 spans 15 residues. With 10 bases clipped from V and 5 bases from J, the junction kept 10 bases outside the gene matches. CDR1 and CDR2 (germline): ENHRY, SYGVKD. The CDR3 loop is CATGLAGAVEETQYF. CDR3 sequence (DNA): TGTGCCACCGGACTAGCGGGGGCGGTGGAGGAGACCCAGTACTTC.

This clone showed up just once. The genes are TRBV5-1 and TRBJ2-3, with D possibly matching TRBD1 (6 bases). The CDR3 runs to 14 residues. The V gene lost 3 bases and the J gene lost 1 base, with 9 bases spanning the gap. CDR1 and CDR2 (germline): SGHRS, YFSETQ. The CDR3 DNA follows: TGCGCCAGCAGCTCGAGACAGGGCACAGATACGCAGTATTTT. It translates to CASSSRQGTDTQYF. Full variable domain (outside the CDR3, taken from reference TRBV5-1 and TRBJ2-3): KAGVTQTPRYLIKTRGQQVTLSCSPISGHRSVSWYQQTPGQGLQFLFEYFSETQRNKGNFPGRFSGRQFSNSRSEMNVSTLELGDSALYLCASSSRQGTDTQYFGPGTRLTVL.

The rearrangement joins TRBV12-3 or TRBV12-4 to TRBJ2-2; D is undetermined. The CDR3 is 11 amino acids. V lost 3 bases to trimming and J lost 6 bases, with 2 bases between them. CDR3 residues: CASSFAGELFF. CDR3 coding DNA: TGTGCCAGCAGTTTCGCCGGGGAGCTGTTTTTT.

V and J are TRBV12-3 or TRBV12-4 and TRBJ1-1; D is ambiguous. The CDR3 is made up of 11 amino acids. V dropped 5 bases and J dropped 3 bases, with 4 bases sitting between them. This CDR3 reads CASSQDTEAFF. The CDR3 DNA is TGTGCCAGCAGTCAGGACACTGAAGCTTTCTTT.

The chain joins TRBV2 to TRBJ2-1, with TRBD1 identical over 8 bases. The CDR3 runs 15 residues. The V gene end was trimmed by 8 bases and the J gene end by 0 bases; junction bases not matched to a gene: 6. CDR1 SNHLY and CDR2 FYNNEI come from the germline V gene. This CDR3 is CASGRQGSSYNEQFF. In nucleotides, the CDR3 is TGTGCCAGCGGTAGACAGGGGAGCTCCTACAATGAGCAGTTCTTC.

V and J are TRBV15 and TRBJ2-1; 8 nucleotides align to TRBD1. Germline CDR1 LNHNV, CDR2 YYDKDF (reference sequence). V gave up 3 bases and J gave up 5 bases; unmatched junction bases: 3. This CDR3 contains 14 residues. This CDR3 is CATSRDREDNEQFF. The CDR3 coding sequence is TGTGCCACCAGCAGGGACAGGGAAGACAATGAGCAGTTCTTC. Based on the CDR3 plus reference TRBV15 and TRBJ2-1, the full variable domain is DAMVIQNPRYQVTQFGKPVTLSCSQTLNHNVMYWYQQKSSQAPKLLFHYYDKDFNNEADTPDNFQSRRPNTSFCFLDIRSPGLGDTAMYLCATSRDREDNEQFFGPGTRLTVL.

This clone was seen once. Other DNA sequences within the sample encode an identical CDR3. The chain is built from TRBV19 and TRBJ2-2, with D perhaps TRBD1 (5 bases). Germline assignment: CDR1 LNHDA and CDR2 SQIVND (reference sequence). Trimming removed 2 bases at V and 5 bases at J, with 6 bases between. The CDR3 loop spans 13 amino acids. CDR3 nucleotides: TGTGCCAGTAGTATAAGGGGAACCGGGGAGCTGTTTTTT. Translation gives CASSIRGTGELFF. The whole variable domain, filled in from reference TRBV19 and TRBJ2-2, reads DGGITQSPKYLFRKEGQNVTLSCEQNLNHDAMYWYRQDPGQGLRLIYYSQIVNDFQKGDIAEGYSVSREKKESFPLTVTSAQKNPTAFYLCASSIRGTGELFFGEGSRLTVL.

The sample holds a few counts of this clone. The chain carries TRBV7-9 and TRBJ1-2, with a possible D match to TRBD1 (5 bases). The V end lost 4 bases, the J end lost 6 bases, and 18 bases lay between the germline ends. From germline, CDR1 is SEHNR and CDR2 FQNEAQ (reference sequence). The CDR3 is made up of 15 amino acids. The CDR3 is CASSSALEGPHGYTF. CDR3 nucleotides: TGTGCCAGCAGCTCAGCTTTGGAGGGGCCTCATGGCTACACCTTC.

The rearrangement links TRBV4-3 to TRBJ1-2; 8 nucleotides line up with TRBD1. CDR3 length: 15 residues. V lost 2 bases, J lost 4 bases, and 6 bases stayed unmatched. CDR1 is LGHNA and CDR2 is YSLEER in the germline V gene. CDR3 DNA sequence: TGCGCCAGCAGCCAACTAATGGGACAGGTCTATGGCTACACCTTC. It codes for CASSQLMGQVYGYTF.

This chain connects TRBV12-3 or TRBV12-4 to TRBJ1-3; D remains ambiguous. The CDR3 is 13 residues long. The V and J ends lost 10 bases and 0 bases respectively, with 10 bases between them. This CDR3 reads CATRRDSGNTIYF. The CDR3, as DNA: TGTGCCACCAGGAGAGACTCTGGAAACACCATATATTTT.

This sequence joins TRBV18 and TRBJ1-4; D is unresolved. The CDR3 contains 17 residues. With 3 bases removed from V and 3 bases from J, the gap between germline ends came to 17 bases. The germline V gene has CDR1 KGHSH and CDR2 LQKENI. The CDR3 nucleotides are TGTGCCAGCTCACCTCAGACGGGAATTGGGGCTAATGAAAAACTGTTTTTT. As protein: CASSPQTGIGANEKLFF.

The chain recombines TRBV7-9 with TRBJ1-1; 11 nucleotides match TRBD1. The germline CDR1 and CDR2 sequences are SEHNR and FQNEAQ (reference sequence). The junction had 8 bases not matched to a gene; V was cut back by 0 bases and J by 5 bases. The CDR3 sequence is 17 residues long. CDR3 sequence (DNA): TGTGCCAGCAGCTTAGCGGGAGGGGACAGGGGGAAAACTGAAGCTTTCTTT. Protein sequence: CASSLAGGDRGKTEAFF.

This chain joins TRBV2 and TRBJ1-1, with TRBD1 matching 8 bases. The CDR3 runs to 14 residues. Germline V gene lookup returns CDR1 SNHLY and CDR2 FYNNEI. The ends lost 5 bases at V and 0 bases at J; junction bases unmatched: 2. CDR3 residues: CASSKQGVNTEAFF. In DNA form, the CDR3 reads TGTGCCAGCAGTAAACAGGGGGTGAACACTGAAGCTTTCTTT. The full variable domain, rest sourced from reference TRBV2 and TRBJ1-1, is EPEVTQTPSHQVTQMGQEVILRCVPISNHLYFYWYRQILGQKVEFLVSFYNNEISEKSEIFDDQFSVERPDGSNFTLKIRSTKLEDSAMYFCASSKQGVNTEAFFGQGTRLTVV.

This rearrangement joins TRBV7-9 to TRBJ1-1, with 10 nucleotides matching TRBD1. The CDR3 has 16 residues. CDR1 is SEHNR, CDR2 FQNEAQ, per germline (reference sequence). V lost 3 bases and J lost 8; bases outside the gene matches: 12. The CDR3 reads CASSFRKRQGASEAFF. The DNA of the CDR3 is TGTGCCAGCAGCTTCCGCAAAAGACAGGGGGCCTCCGAAGCTTTCTTT.